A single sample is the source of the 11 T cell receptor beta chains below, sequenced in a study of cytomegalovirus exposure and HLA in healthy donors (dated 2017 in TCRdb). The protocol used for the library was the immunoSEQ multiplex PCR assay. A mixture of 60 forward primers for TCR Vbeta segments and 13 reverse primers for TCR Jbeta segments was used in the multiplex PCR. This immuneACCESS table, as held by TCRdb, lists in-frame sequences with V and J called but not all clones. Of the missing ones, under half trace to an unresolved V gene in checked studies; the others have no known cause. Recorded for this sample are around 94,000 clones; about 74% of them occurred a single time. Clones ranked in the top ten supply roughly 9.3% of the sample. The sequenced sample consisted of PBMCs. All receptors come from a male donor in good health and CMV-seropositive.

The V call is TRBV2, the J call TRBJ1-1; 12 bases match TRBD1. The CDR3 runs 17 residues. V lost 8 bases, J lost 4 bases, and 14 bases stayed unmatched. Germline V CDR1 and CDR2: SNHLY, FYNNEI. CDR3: CASLTPGQGALSTEAFF. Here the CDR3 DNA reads TGTGCCAGCCTAACTCCGGGACAGGGGGCGTTGAGCACTGAAGCTTTCTTT.

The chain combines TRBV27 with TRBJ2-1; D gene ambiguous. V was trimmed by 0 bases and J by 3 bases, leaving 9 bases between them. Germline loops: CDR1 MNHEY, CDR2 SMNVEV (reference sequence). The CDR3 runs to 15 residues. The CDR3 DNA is TGTGCCAGCAGTTTATCAGAAAACGGCTACAATGAGCAGTTCTTC. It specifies CASSLSENGYNEQFF.

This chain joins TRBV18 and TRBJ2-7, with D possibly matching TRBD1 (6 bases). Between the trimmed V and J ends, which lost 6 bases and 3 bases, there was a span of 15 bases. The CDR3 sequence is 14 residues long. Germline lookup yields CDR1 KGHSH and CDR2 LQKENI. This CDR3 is CASSQNRDLYEQYF. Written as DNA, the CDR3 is TGTGCCAGCTCCCAAAACAGGGATCTCTACGAGCAGTACTTC.

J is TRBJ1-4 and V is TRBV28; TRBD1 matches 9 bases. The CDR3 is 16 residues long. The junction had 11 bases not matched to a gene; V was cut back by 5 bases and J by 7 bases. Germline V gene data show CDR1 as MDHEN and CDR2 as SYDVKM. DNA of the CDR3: TGTGCCAGCAGTCCTCCGGGACAGGGAAGTGGTGAAAAACTGTTTTTT. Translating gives CASSPPGQGSGEKLFF.

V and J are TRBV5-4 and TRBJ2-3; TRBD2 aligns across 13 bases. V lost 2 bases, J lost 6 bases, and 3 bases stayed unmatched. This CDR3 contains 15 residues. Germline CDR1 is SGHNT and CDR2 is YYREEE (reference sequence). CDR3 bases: TGTGCCAGCAGCTTAGGACTAGCGGGAGAGGATACGCAGTATTTT. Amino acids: CASSLGLAGEDTQYF.

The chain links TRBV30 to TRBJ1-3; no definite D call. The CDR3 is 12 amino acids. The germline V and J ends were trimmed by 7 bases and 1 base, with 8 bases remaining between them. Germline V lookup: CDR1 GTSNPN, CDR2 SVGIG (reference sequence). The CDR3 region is CAFGESGNTIYF. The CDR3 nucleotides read TGTGCCTTCGGAGAGTCTGGAAACACCATATATTTT.

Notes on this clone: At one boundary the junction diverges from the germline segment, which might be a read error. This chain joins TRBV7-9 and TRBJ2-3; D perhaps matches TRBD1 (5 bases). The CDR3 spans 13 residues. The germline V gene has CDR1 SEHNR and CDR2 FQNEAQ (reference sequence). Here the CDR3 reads CSSSPPQGDTQYF. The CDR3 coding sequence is TGTTCCAGCAGCCCTCCGCAGGGAGATACGCAGTATTTT.

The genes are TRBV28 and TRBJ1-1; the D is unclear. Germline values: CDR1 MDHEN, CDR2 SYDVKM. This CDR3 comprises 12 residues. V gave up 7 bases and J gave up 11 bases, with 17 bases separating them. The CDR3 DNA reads TGTGCCAGCACAATAAGTGGTAGAGGCGCTTTCTTT. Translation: CASTISGRGAFF.

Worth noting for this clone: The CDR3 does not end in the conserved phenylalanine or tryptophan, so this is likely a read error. This chain's CDR3 is CASSLGEVTQYL. DNA of the CDR3: TGTGCCAGCAGCTTAGGGGAGGTTACGCAGTATCTT. J is TRBJ2-3 and V is TRBV11-1; a weak D match, TRBD2 (6 bases). The germline CDR1 and CDR2 sequences are SGHAT and FQDESV (reference sequence). V lost 1 base and J lost 8, with 7 bases in between. The CDR3 runs to 12 residues.

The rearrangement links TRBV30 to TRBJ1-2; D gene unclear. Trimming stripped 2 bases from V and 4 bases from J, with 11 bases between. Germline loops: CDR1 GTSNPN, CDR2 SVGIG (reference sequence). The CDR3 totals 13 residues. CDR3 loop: CAWSPGGRYGYTF. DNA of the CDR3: TGTGCCTGGAGTCCTGGAGGACGCTATGGCTACACCTTC.

CDR3 DNA sequence: TGTGCCAGCTCTACAGAATTCGCGAACACCGGGGAGCTGTTTTTT. It translates to CASSTEFANTGELFF. The rearrangement joins TRBV18 to TRBJ2-2; D gene ambiguous. Germline V gene sequence: CDR1 KGHSH, CDR2 LQKENI. V was shortened by 6 bases and J by 0 bases, with 11 bases between the two germline ends. This CDR3 region has 15 residues.